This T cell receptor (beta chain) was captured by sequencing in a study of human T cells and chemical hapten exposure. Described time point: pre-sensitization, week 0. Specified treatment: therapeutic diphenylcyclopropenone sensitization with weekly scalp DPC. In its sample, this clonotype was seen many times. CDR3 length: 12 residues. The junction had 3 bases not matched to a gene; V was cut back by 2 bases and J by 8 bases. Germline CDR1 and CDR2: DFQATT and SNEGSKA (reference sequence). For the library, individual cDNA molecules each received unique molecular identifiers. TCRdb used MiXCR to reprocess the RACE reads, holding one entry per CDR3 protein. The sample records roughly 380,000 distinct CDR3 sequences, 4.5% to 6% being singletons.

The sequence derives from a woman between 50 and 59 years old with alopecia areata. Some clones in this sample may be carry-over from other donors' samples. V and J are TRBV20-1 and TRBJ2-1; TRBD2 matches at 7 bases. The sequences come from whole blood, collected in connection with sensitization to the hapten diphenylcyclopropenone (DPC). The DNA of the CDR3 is TGCAGTGCTAGAAAGGGGAGGGATGAGCAGTTCTTC. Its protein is CSARKGRDEQFF.